The 8 T cell receptor beta chains listed next were all sequenced from one sample in a study of blood T cell repertoires in COVID-19. Using immunoSEQ multiplex PCR, the repertoire was profiled, and TCRdb retains in-frame clones only, with some absent. The table records 380,000 or so clones, around nine tenths of them present only once. The sequencing input was peripheral blood. The receptors stem from a woman aged 60-75 years with COVID-19, enrolled during active disease.

This clone was detected only once. V gene TRBV19 combines with J gene TRBJ1-1; perhaps TRBD1 as D (6 bases). The ends were cut back, 7 bases at V and 1 base at J, with 10 bases in the middle. The length of the CDR3 is 13 residues. Germline-derived CDR1 and CDR2 are LNHDA and SQIVND (reference sequence). The CDR3 loop reads CASIRRGNTEAFF. DNA of the CDR3: TGTGCCAGTATCCGCAGGGGGAACACTGAAGCTTTCTTT.

CDR3 nucleotides: TGTGCCAGCAGAAAGGACAGGGGAGACCAGCCCCAGCATTTT. The encoded protein is CASRKDRGDQPQHF. The chain links TRBV7-8 to TRBJ1-5; 9 bases fit TRBD1. The CDR3 covers 14 residues. With 6 bases clipped from V and 7 bases from J, the junction kept 7 bases outside the gene matches. Germline CDR1 reads SGHVS; CDR2 reads FQNEAQ.

The gene calls are TRBV27 and TRBJ2-7, with a weak D call TRBD1 (5 bases). Germline lookup yields CDR1 MNHEY and CDR2 SMNVEV (reference sequence). V lost 6 bases, J lost 7 bases, and 16 bases lay in between. The CDR3 has 13 residues. In DNA form, the CDR3 reads TGTGCCAGCAGACCGACAGTTTACGTGGAGCAGTACTTC. Protein: CASRPTVYVEQYF.

This clone was seen just once. V is TRBV21-1 and J is TRBJ1-2; whether TRBD1, the table's D call, matches the DNA was not checked. TRBV21-1 is shown as a pseudogene. The CDR3 loop spans 18 amino acids. The CDR3 DNA sequence: TGTGCCAGCAGCAACACCCAAAGCCGGGACAGGGTTAACTATGGCTACACCTTC. Its translation is CASSNTQSRDRVNYGYTF.

The V call is TRBV7-2, the J call TRBJ1-5, with D perhaps TRBD1 (6 bases). Trimming left V 5 bases short and J 7 bases short, with 12 bases between. This CDR3 region has 13 residues. Per the germline V gene, CDR1 is SGHTA and CDR2 is FQGNSA. Here the CDR3 DNA reads TGTGCCAGCAGCCAGGGGACGGTGCAGCCCCAGCATTTT. Its protein is CASSQGTVQPQHF.

This chain uses TRBV7-3 with TRBJ2-2; 8 bases align to TRBD2. The CDR3 contains 14 residues. Looked up from germline, CDR1 is SGHTA and CDR2 is FQGTGA. Losses at the gene ends were 5 bases for V and 7 bases for J; bases not matched to a gene: 6. The CDR3 bases are TGTGCCAGCAGCGACGGACTAGCCGGCGGGGAGCTGTTTTTT. The encoded protein is CASSDGLAGGELFF.

This chain joins TRBV11-3 and TRBJ2-1; TRBD2 aligns across 7 bases. The CDR3 runs 15 residues. CDR1 is SGHNT, CDR2 YENEEA, per germline. The V segment lost 1 base and the J segment 0 bases; nucleotides outside the gene matches: 0. The chain's CDR3 is CASSLVAGSYNEQFF. The CDR3 coding sequence is TGTGCCAGCAGCTTAGTAGCGGGCTCCTACAATGAGCAGTTCTTC.

This chain links TRBV19 with TRBJ1-2; perhaps TRBD1 as D (5 bases). Trimming took off 5 bases at V and 10 bases at J, with 11 bases between the two ends. The CDR3 is made up of 11 amino acids. Looked up from germline, CDR1 is LNHDA and CDR2 is SQIVND (reference sequence). The CDR3 nucleotides are TGTGCCAGTAGTTTCAGGGATCTCTACACCTTC. It encodes CASSFRDLYTF.